The 9 T cell receptor beta chains reported below all come from one sample, sequenced in a study of T cell changes during pregnancy in multiple sclerosis. Method: immunoSEQ multiplex PCR; TCRdb's copy keeps in-frame clones and lacks some. The repertoire holds 70,000 to 95,000 clones, 94% seen once, with more than 1.5% in the top ten. The sequenced sample was peripheral blood, obtained after pregnancy. The receptors shown here come from a female donor in good health, enrolled as a control in a pregnancy study.

The chain employs TRBV4-2 and TRBJ1-2, with unresolved D. CDR1 LGHNA and CDR2 YNFKEQ come from the germline V gene. Between the trimmed V and J ends, which lost 0 bases and 1 base, there was a span of 12 bases. CDR3 size: 16 residues. CDR3 nucleotide sequence: TGTGCCAGCAGCCAAGATCTCTTCGGGGTTAACTATGGCTACACCTTC. Its protein is CASSQDLFGVNYGYTF.

This clone was detected once. This chain uses TRBV7-9 with TRBJ2-7; the match to TRBD2 covers 12 bases. This CDR3 has 18 residues. CDR1 and CDR2 from the germline V gene are SEHNR and FQNEAQ (reference sequence). J was trimmed by 0 bases and V by 4 bases; bases with no gene match: 10. The DNA for the CDR3 is TGTGCCAGCAGCTCGGGACTAGCGGGTGCCGTGAGCTCCTACGAGCAGTACTTC. Translating it yields CASSSGLAGAVSSYEQYF.

V and J are TRBV7-9 and TRBJ2-1, with D perhaps matching TRBD1 (5 bases). The germline V gene encodes CDR1 SEHNR and CDR2 FQNEAQ (reference sequence). This CDR3 has 11 amino acids. V dropped 2 bases and J dropped 9 bases, with 5 bases sitting between them. CDR3 residues: CASSLRGEQFF. The CDR3 nucleotides read TGTGCCAGCAGCTTAAGGGGTGAGCAGTTCTTC.

The rearrangement uses TRBV28 and TRBJ1-3; 7 bases line up with TRBD1. J gave up 4 bases and V 4 bases, and 16 bases lay outside the gene matches. CDR3 length: 18 amino acids. Looked up from germline, CDR1 is MDHEN and CDR2 is SYDVKM. Here the CDR3 reads CASSSPSSWDRSGNTIYF. The CDR3 region has the DNA TGTGCCAGCAGTTCACCTTCCTCCTGGGACAGATCCGGAAACACCATATATTTT.

The rearrangement uses TRBV6-5 and TRBJ1-4, with 7 bases matching TRBD1. There are 16 residues in the CDR3. Germline assignment: CDR1 MNHEY and CDR2 SVGAGI. With 4 bases clipped from V and 2 bases from J, the junction kept 7 bases outside the gene matches. This CDR3 is CASSFRMTGTNEKLFF. The CDR3 nucleotides are TGTGCCAGCAGTTTTCGAATGACAGGGACTAATGAAAAACTGTTTTTT.

Details on this clone: Germline is not matched at one junction end, which may reflect a read error. The chain carries TRBV28 and TRBJ1-2, with D possibly TRBD1 on 5 matching bases. Germline V gene data show CDR1 as MDHEN and CDR2 as SYDVKM. CDR3 length: 15 amino acids. As DNA, the CDR3 is TGTGCCAGCCGTTTCGATGGGACGGGAGGCTATGGCTACACCTTC. It encodes CASRFDGTGGYGYTF.

In its sample, this clone was seen once. The chain uses TRBV4-1 and TRBJ1-1; D is perhaps TRBD1 (6 bases). The germline CDR1 and CDR2 sequences are MGHRA and YSYEKL. V was trimmed by 1 base and J by 0 bases, leaving 9 bases between them. This CDR3 spans 15 amino acids. In nucleotides, the CDR3 is TGCGCCAGCAGCCAAGCTACAGGGCTGAACACTGAAGCTTTCTTT. This encodes CASSQATGLNTEAFF.

CDR3 nucleotide sequence: TGCGCCAGCAGCTCGGGACAGGGGTCGGAGACCCAGTACTTC. It codes for CASSSGQGSETQYF. The chain carries TRBV5-1 and TRBJ2-5; 10 bases are a match to TRBD1. Germline V gene sequence: CDR1 SGHRS, CDR2 YFSETQ. The V and J ends lost 3 bases and 5 bases, in that order; junction bases with no gene match: 4. The CDR3 is made up of 14 amino acids.

The chain combines TRBV5-6 with TRBJ2-3; perhaps TRBD2 as D (5 bases). The CDR3 totals 16 residues. Per the germline V gene, CDR1 is SGHDT and CDR2 is YYEEEE. The V end was cut by 0 bases, the J end by 4 bases, with 15 bases between. In DNA, the CDR3 is TGTGCCAGCAGCTTGGTTTACGGGGATTTCTCAGATACGCAGTATTTT. Its protein product is CASSLVYGDFSDTQYF.